The subject of this entry is one TCR beta chain. The CDR3 loop spans 14 amino acids. J gave up 9 bases and V 5 bases, and 8 bases lay outside the gene matches. Germline V gene lookup returns CDR1 MNHEY and CDR2 SMNVEV (reference sequence). This specimen comes from a study of blood T cell repertoires in COVID-19. The table came from immunoSEQ multiplex PCR; TCRdb's copy has only in-frame clones and leaves some out. The table has 50,000 to 80,000 clones, 85% to 90% seen once. This clonotype originated in a man aged 50 to 60 with active COVID-19. The gene calls are TRBV27 and TRBJ2-1; TRBD1 matches 9 bases. Sequenced material: peripheral blood. CDR3 region: CASSTTGGLSEQFF. The CDR3 DNA reads TGTGCCAGCAGTACGACAGGGGGACTTTCTGAGCAGTTCTTC.